The table lists the clone carrying this T cell receptor (beta chain) with a few counts. The sample originates from a study of blood T cell repertoires in COVID-19. The CDR3 covers 15 residues. V was clipped by 2 bases and J by 2 bases, with 15 bases between them. CDR1 and CDR2 from the germline V gene are GTSNPN and SVGIG (reference sequence). The method was immunoSEQ multiplex PCR; TCRdb's version includes in-frame clones alone and lacks a portion of them. The sample consists of about 140,000 clones, more than 60% of them appearing once. This receptor was identified in a man between 50 and 59 years old with acute or convalescent COVID-19. This chain uses TRBV30 with TRBJ1-1; D not resolved. Material: peripheral blood. Here the CDR3 DNA reads TGTGCCTGGAGTCCTCGTGGGCAGACAAACACTGAAGCTTTCTTT. It encodes CAWSPRGQTNTEAFF.